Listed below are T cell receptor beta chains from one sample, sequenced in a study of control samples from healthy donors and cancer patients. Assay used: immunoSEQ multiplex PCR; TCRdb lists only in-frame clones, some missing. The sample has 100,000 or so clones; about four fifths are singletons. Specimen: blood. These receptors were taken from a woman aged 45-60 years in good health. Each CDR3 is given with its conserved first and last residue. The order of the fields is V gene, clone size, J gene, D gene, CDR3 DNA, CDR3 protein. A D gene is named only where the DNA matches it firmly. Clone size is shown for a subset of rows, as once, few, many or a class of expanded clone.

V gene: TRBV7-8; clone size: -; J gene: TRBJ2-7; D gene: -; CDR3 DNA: TGTGCCAGCAGCTTAGAGGGCGGATTCTACGAGCAGTACTTC; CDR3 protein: CASSLEGGFYEQYF
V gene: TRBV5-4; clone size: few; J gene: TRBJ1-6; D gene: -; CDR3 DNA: TGTGCCAGCAGCCAACTACGGATAGGCTCCTATAATTCACCCCTCCACTTT; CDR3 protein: CASSQLRIGSYNSPLHF
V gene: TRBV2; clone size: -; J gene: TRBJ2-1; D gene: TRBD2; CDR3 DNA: TGTGCCAGCAGACTAGCGGGGGGGGTTAATGAGCAGTTCTTC; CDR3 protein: CASRLAGGVNEQFF
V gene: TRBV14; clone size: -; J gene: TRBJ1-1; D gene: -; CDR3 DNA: TGTGCCAGCAGAACCGGACAGCCGAACACTGAAGCTTTCTTT; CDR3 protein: CASRTGQPNTEAFF
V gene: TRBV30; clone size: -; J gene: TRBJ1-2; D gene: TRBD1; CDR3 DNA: TGTGCCTGGGACACAGGGGGCAAGGGGGGCTACACCTTC; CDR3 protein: CAWDTGGKGGYTF
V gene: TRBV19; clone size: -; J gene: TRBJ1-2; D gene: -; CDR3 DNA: TGTGCCAGTAGTACTAGACAACCCGTCAACTATGGCTACACCTTC; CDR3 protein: CASSTRQPVNYGYTF
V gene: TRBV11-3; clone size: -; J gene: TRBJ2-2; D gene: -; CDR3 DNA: TGTGCCAGCAGCTCAGGGGGGGACACCGGGGAGCTGTTTTTT; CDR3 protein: CASSSGGDTGELFF
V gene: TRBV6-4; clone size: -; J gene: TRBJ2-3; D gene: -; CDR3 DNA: TGTGCCAGCAGCTACGGCGGGAGCACAGATACGCAGTATTTT; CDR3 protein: CASSYGGSTDTQYF
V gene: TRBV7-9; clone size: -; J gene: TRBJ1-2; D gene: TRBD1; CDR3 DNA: TGTGCCAGCAGCTTATCCGGACAGGGAGGCTATGGCTACACCTTC; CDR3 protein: CASSLSGQGGYGYTF
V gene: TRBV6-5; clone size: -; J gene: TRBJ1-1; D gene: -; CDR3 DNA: TGTGCCAGCAGTTACTCGTTAAGCTCCACTGAAGCTTTCTTT; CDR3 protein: CASSYSLSSTEAFF
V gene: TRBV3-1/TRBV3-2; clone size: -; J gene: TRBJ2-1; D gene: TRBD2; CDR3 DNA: TGTGCCAGCAGCCAAATACTAGCGGGGCCCACCTACAATGAGCAGTTCTTC; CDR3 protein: CASSQILAGPTYNEQFF
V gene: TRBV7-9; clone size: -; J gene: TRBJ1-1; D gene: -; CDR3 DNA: TGTGCCAGCAGAAGACAGTTGAACACTGAAGCTTTCTTT; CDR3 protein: CASRRQLNTEAFF